A single sample is the source of the 5 T cell receptor beta chains below, sequenced in a study of blood T cells in healthy people across ages. Alongside a J-beta primer mix, a sample-barcoded 5' primer served in a second PCR lasting roughly 6 to 11 cycles. Via MiXCR, TCRdb re-called the 5' RACE reads, giving one row per CDR3 protein. This sample yields around 670,000 distinct CDR3 sequences, of which approximately 30% are seen a single time; 15% to 17% belongs to the top ten. The specimen was blood. These receptors originate from a woman of 80 years or more in good health.

This clonotype has just a few counts. V usage is TRBV20-1 and J usage is TRBJ2-1, with TRBD1 identical over 8 bases. Germline V gives CDR1 DFQATT, CDR2 SNEGSKA (reference sequence). CDR3 length equals 14 residues. V shed 3 bases and J 13 bases; nucleotides not matched to a gene: 14. CDR3 residues: CSASFQQGGETQFF. The DNA for the CDR3 is TGCAGTGCTAGTTTTCAACAGGGGGGAGAGACCCAGTTCTTC.

The rearrangement uses TRBV6-6 and TRBJ1-5; no definite D call. Per the germline V gene, CDR1 is MNHNY and CDR2 is SVGAGI (reference sequence). Between the trimmed V and J ends, which lost 2 bases and 7 bases, there was a span of 6 bases. The CDR3 is 12 residues long. As DNA, the CDR3 is TGTGCCAGCAGTTACATACGGCAGCCCCAGCATTTT. Translation: CASSYIRQPQHF.

The chain links TRBV7-2 to TRBJ2-7; a weak D match, TRBD2 (6 bases). This CDR3 contains 13 residues. Germline V gene data show CDR1 as SGHTA and CDR2 as FQGNSA. The V gene lost 3 bases and the J gene lost 4 bases, with 10 bases spanning the gap. The CDR3 reads CASSLSGVYEQYF. In DNA, the CDR3 is TGTGCCAGCAGCTTGTCGGGAGTGTACGAGCAGTACTTC. Full variable domain (rest looked up from reference TRBV7-2 and TRBJ2-7): GAGVSQSPSNKVTEKGKDVELRCDPISGHTALYWYRQSLGQGLEFLIYFQGNSAPDKSGLPSDRFSAERTGGSVSTLTIQRTQQEDSAVYLCASSLSGVYEQYFGPGTRLTVT.

This clonotype turned up a few times. A much larger clone sits a single nucleotide away, making a read error possible. This chain joins TRBV20-1 and TRBJ2-7; 9 positions match TRBD2. The CDR3 sequence is 15 residues long. Germline CDR1 is DFQATT and CDR2 is SNEGSKA (reference sequence). V lost 5 bases, J lost 5 bases, and 13 bases stayed unmatched. CDR3 DNA: TGCAGTGCTCGCCCGACTAGCGGTCAATGGAACGAGCAGTACTTC. Protein product: CSARPTSGQWNEQYF.

This chain joins TRBV9 and TRBJ2-2; D perhaps matches TRBD2 (6 bases). V was trimmed by 10 bases and J by 0 bases, leaving 13 bases between them. The CDR3 is 14 residues long. From germline, CDR1 is SGDLS and CDR2 YYNGEE. CDR3 sequence: CAGRRAPNTGELFF. The CDR3 DNA reads as TGTGCCGGGCGGAGGGCCCCGAACACCGGGGAGCTGTTTTTT.